This T cell receptor (beta chain) was sequenced during a study of post-analysis software for immune sequencing data. As regards this clonotype: The antigen is not known.

The CDR3 spans 17 residues. CDR1 and CDR2 from the germline V gene are SNHLY and FYNNEI. V was cut by 4 bases and J by 0 bases, with 16 bases left in between. General observations from the study: The study found TRBV5-6, TRBV5-1 and TRBV20-1 among roughly 5 TRBV segments more frequent in patients than controls.

Prepared TCR beta cDNA libraries contained unique molecular identifiers. Using its own MiXCR run on the PCR reads, TCRdb lists one record per CDR3 protein. This sample carries fewer than 700,000 distinct CDR3 sequences, around 40% of them seen once, and the ten largest clones take 1.5% to 2%. Sequencing input: blood. The V call is TRBV2, the J call TRBJ2-1; D not resolved. This receptor was obtained from a girl between 5 and 17 years old with multiple sclerosis. CDR3 DNA: TGTGCCAGCAGTGTTAGGGAAGGGCTAAGCTCCTACAATGAGCAGTTCTTC. It encodes CASSVREGLSSYNEQFF.